The 18 T cell receptor beta chains reported below all come from one sample, sequenced in a study of OX40 agonist ivuxolimab in advanced cancers. Repertoires were generated with immunoSEQ multiplex PCR, while TCRdb's copy carries only in-frame clones and drops some. The profile shows 52,000 or so clones, 70% to 85% of them singletons. This material consisted of CD4+ or CD8+ T cells sorted from blood, taken in a trial of the OX40 agonist ivuxolimab. These receptors all stem from an adult with an advanced solid tumor such as melanoma, head and neck, liver or kidney cancer.

The chain combines TRBV9 with TRBJ1-1; a weak D match, TRBD1 (6 bases). Trimming took 1 base from V and 8 from J, leaving 15 bases between them. Germline V gene sequence: CDR1 SGDLS, CDR2 YYNGEE. This CDR3 is 14 amino acids long. The CDR3 DNA sequence: TGTGCCAGCAGCGTACTACCGAATACAGGGGAAGCTTTCTTT. Translation: CASSVLPNTGEAFF.

A note on this clone: The same CDR3 is also encoded by other DNA sequences in this sample. The V and J genes are TRBV5-6 and TRBJ1-3; D is unresolved. V was trimmed by 9 bases and J by 4 bases, leaving 17 bases between them. The CDR3 has 14 amino acids. CDR1 is SGHDT, CDR2 YYEEEE, per germline. CDR3 DNA: TGTGCCACGAAGCGTAGCCTCAGGGGAAACACCATATATTTT. This encodes CATKRSLRGNTIYF.

Concerning this clone: An end of the junction does not agree with germline; a read error may underlie this. V usage is TRBV29-1 and J usage is TRBJ2-1, with 9 bases that match TRBD2. The CDR3 totals 14 residues. CDR1 is SQVTM and CDR2 is ANQGSEA in the germline V gene. The CDR3 nucleotides are TGCAGCGGATTAGCGGGAGCGGCCTACAATGGGCAGTTCTTC. It encodes CSGLAGAAYNGQFF.

This chain links TRBV7-2 with TRBJ1-1; D is ambiguous. The V and J ends lost 5 bases and 1 base respectively, with 11 bases between them. The CDR3 spans 14 residues. Germline loops: CDR1 SGHTA, CDR2 FQGNSA. Written as DNA, the CDR3 is TGTGCCAGCAGCCTACCTCGACAGAACACTGAAGCTTTCTTT. Translation: CASSLPRQNTEAFF.

This clone was counted a single time. This chain joins TRBV7-8 and TRBJ1-2, with D maybe TRBD1 (5 bases). Trimming pared 4 bases from V and 3 bases from J, leaving 9 bases between. The CDR3 consists of 13 residues. Germline loops: CDR1 SGHVS, CDR2 FQNEAQ. In DNA, the CDR3 is TGTGCCAGCAGCTCACGACAGCACTATGGCTACACCTTC. It codes for CASSSRQHYGYTF.

This clone was observed many times. V gene TRBV30 combines with J gene TRBJ1-1; a possible D gene is TRBD1 (5 bases). The CDR3 is 12 residues long. Trimming removed 5 bases from V and 8 bases from J, with 15 bases in between. Germline CDR1 reads GTSNPN; CDR2 reads SVGIG (reference sequence). The CDR3 reads CAWVPRQSEAFF. CDR3 DNA sequence: TGTGCCTGGGTGCCCAGACAGAGCGAAGCTTTCTTT.

V gene TRBV11-3 combines with J gene TRBJ1-1; perhaps TRBD1 as D (6 bases). The V and J ends lost 0 bases and 8 bases respectively, with 7 bases between them. CDR3 length: 12 residues. Germline assignment: CDR1 SGHNT and CDR2 YENEEA. This chain's CDR3 is CASSLDRGEAFF. CDR3 DNA: TGTGCCAGCAGCTTAGACAGGGGCGAAGCTTTCTTT.

The V gene is TRBV10-3, the J gene TRBJ2-5; D is unresolved. V lost 2 bases to trimming and J lost 5 bases, with 9 bases between them. Per germline, CDR1 ENHRY and CDR2 SYGVKD. The CDR3 loop spans 13 amino acids. The CDR3 is CAISEVAGETQYF. The CDR3, as DNA: TGTGCCATCAGTGAGGTAGCTGGGGAGACCCAGTACTTC.

This clone came up once. V usage is TRBV5-5 and J usage is TRBJ2-7; 7 bases agree with TRBD2. The V gene's germline CDR1 is SGHKS and CDR2 YYEKEE (reference sequence). V shed 0 bases, J shed 1 base, and the junction held 4 bases outside the gene matches. The CDR3 runs 15 residues. The CDR3 is CASSLGASGSYEQYF. CDR3 DNA: TGTGCCAGCAGCTTGGGGGCTAGCGGATCCTACGAGCAGTACTTC.

The chain has TRBV28 and TRBJ1-6, with TRBD1 matching 7 bases. The CDR3 runs 16 residues. V was pared by 8 bases and J by 7 bases, with 14 bases of the junction left unmatched. The V gene's germline CDR1 is MDHEN and CDR2 SYDVKM. CDR3 region: CASRYLSGQRNSPLHF. In DNA form, the CDR3 reads TGTGCCAGCCGATATCTTTCGGGACAGCGAAATTCACCCCTCCACTTT.

This clone was seen a single time. The V gene is TRBV4-3, the J gene TRBJ1-3; D gene uncertain. The length of the CDR3 is 18 residues. The germline V gene encodes CDR1 LGHNA and CDR2 YSLEER. The V end lost 1 base, the J end lost 2 bases, and 18 bases lay between the germline ends. The CDR3 region is CASSQVGISGMAGNTIYF. In nucleotides, the CDR3 is TGCGCCAGCAGCCAAGTAGGGATATCGGGAATGGCTGGAAACACCATATATTTT.

The genes are TRBV4-1 and TRBJ1-5, with D possibly matching TRBD1 (6 bases). Trimming pared 2 bases from V and 7 bases from J, leaving 18 bases between. This CDR3 is 16 amino acids long. The germline V gene has CDR1 MGHRA and CDR2 YSYEKL. The CDR3 sequence: CASSQTFSTGFQPQHF. The CDR3 DNA reads as TGCGCCAGCAGCCAAACCTTCTCTACAGGGTTCCAGCCCCAGCATTTT.

The rearrangement joins TRBV5-4 to TRBJ1-2; D is undetermined. The ends were cut back, 1 base at V and 0 bases at J, with 7 bases in the middle. Germline V gene data show CDR1 as SGHNT and CDR2 as YYREEE (reference sequence). The CDR3 spans 14 residues. For the CDR3, the DNA is TGTGCCAGCAGCTTGAACACCGCTAACTATGGCTACACCTTC. Its protein is CASSLNTANYGYTF.

The rearrangement links TRBV15 to TRBJ2-7; no definite D call. The length of the CDR3 is 13 residues. The V end was cut by 0 bases, the J end by 6 bases, with 9 bases between. Per germline, CDR1 LNHNV and CDR2 YYDKDF (reference sequence). The CDR3 loop is CATSRDRQVEQYF. CDR3 in DNA: TGTGCCACCAGCAGAGATCGGCAGGTCGAGCAGTACTTC.

Comment on this clone: Other DNA sequences from this sample encode an identical CDR3 as well. CDR3 sequence reads: CASSQDGRDQETQYF. The CDR3 nucleotides are TGCGCCAGCAGCCAGGACGGCAGGGACCAAGAGACCCAGTACTTC. The chain is built from TRBV4-1 and TRBJ2-5; the D gene is possibly TRBD1 (5 bases). Germline V gene lookup returns CDR1 MGHRA and CDR2 YSYEKL. This CDR3 contains 15 residues. With 3 bases removed from V and 0 bases from J, the gap between germline ends came to 11 bases.

The chain uses TRBV5-1 and TRBJ1-6; 7 bases align to TRBD1. The ends lost 0 bases at V and 5 bases at J; junction bases unmatched: 17. The germline CDR1 and CDR2 sequences are SGHRS and YFSETQ. This CDR3 is 20 amino acids long. CDR3 in DNA: TGCGCCAGCAGCTTGGCCCCACAGGGGACCTCTAATTCTAATAATTCACCCCTCCACTTT. This sequence encodes CASSLAPQGTSNSNNSPLHF.

The chain joins TRBV4-3 to TRBJ2-7; D possibly uses TRBD1 or TRBD2 (5 bases each). V lost 2 bases to trimming and J lost 4 bases, with 15 bases between them. The CDR3 has 15 amino acids. Germline V CDR1 and CDR2: LGHNA, YSLEER. For the CDR3, the DNA is TGCGCCAGCAGCCAAATTGGGGACGGCAAATACGAGCAGTACTTC. It is translated as CASSQIGDGKYEQYF.

The chain links TRBV14 to TRBJ2-2; D tentatively reads TRBD1 or TRBD2 (6 bases each). Trimming cost V 3 bases and J 6 bases, with 17 bases left between them. The CDR3 loop spans 16 amino acids. Germline values: CDR1 SGHDN, CDR2 FVKESK. The CDR3, as DNA: TGTGCCAGCAGCCAGCGGGGCAGGGGATTTCCCGGGGAGCTGTTTTTT. Translated: CASSQRGRGFPGELFF.